The T cell receptor (beta chain) described here comes from a study of cytomegalovirus exposure and HLA in healthy donors. Study context: Earlier sequencing of 150 million to 200 million T cells yielded 100 million to 140 million unique TCR beta sequences. Study-wide points: A later analysis by the authors found several of the most significant clusters apparently linked to common viral pathogens.

The PCR had 60 Vbeta and 13 Jbeta primers. TCRdb's table, derived via immunoSEQ multiplex PCR, lists solely in-frame clones and lacks some. The data contain approximately 170,000 clones, around 80% of them singletons. About this clone itself: Antigen specificity is unknown.

Unmatched junction bases numbered 6, after V lost 5 bases and J lost 12 bases. The germline V gene has CDR1 MNHEY and CDR2 SVGAGI. The CDR3 consists of 12 residues. The source of this sequence is a male donor in good health and CMV-seronegative. The chain is built from TRBV6-5 and TRBJ2-1; 8 positions match TRBD2. The sequencing input was PBMCs. DNA of the CDR3: TGTGCCAGCAGTGTTCGGGGGGGTGGGCAGTTCTTC. Its protein is CASSVRGGGQFF.